The entry below gives a single TCR beta chain sequence along with its context. No antigen is known for it. The data originate from a study of tumor-infiltrating lymphocytes in primary liver carcinoma. Study-wide context: The study enrolled male and female patients aged 30 to 69 years. Overall study results and limits: Blood's top-250-clone fraction was significantly lower than that of tumors (p = 0.039).

Making TCR beta cDNA involved approximately 0.5 ug total RNA and a constant-region primer. Researchers made the TCR beta libraries by running three nested multiplex PCR rounds with slightly modified ARM-PCR. A single record per CDR3 protein comes from TCRdb applying MiXCR to the multiplex PCR reads. The sample comprises hundreds of thousands of distinct CDR3 sequences, 45% to 70% of which are singletons, and about 15% rests with the top ten. Out of unsorted whole blood came the blood RNA, and germline DNA was extracted as well. The sequence came from a woman in her twenties or thirties with primary liver carcinoma and hepatitis B virus infection. Sequenced material: peripheral blood.

This CDR3 is CASSPTGGWGYTF. CDR3 DNA sequence: TGTGCCAGCAGCCCTACAGGGGGCTGGGGCTACACCTTC. The rearrangement joins TRBV7-9 to TRBJ1-2; TRBD1 matches at 9 bases. This CDR3 is 13 amino acids long. Germline CDR1 and CDR2: SEHNR and FQNEAQ (reference sequence). The V gene end was trimmed by 5 bases and the J gene end by 8 bases; junction bases not matched to a gene: 6.